Below, 8 T cell receptor beta chains from the same sample are listed, as sequenced in a study of T cells in Graves' hyperthyroidism and ophthalmopathy. Using RNA transcripts as the source, TCR beta CDR3 regions were amplified. HTBI primers were employed in a first-round RT-PCR of the TCR CDR3. Each CDR3 protein gets one entry after TCRdb re-called the multiplex PCR reads with MiXCR. The sample includes roughly 500,000 distinct CDR3 sequences, over 45% of them seen just once. Sample: peripheral blood or thyroid tissue (not recorded which). The source of these receptors is an adult woman with Graves' disease, either hyperthyroidism or ophthalmopathy (not recorded which).

There are a few counts of this clonotype. Given a much more abundant clone one base away, this may be a read error. The chain has TRBV6-6 and TRBJ1-2; D remains ambiguous. Looked up from germline, CDR1 is MNHNY and CDR2 is SVGAGI (reference sequence). Between the trimmed V and J ends, which lost 2 bases and 1 base, there was a span of 8 bases. This CDR3 is 14 amino acids long. The CDR3 sequence: CASSYGSDNYGYTF. CDR3 nucleotides: TGTGCCAGCAGTTACGGATCCGATAACTATGGCTACACCTTC.

At least ten counts were recorded for this clonotype. This chain links TRBV19 with TRBJ1-5; maybe TRBD1 (6 bases). CDR3 length: 14 amino acids. Germline assignment: CDR1 LNHDA and CDR2 SQIVND (reference sequence). The V end was cut by 8 bases, the J end by 1 base, with 12 bases between. This CDR3 is CASSGTPSNQPQHF. DNA for the CDR3: TGTGCCAGTTCCGGGACACCGAGCAATCAGCCCCAGCATTTT.

V gene TRBV29-1 combines with J gene TRBJ2-7; 7 positions match TRBD1. V gave up 5 bases and J gave up 10 bases; unmatched junction bases: 8. The CDR3 covers 11 residues. Germline lookup yields CDR1 SQVTM and CDR2 ANQGSEA. The DNA of the CDR3 is TGCAGCGTTAGGCAGGGGGACCCCCAGTACTTC. This translates into CSVRQGDPQYF.

Comment on this clonotype: With a much larger clone just one base away, this may be a read error. The chain joins TRBV9 to TRBJ2-6; tentative D call: TRBD2 (5 bases). Germline assignment: CDR1 SGDLS and CDR2 YYNGEE. This CDR3 has 17 amino acids. V dropped 5 bases and J dropped 0 bases, with 15 bases sitting between them. The CDR3 loop reads CASREEFGDSGANVLTF. The DNA for the CDR3 is TGTGCCAGCAGGGAGGAGTTTGGGGACTCTGGGGCCAACGTCCTGACTTTC.

A single count supports this clonotype. As the CDR3 is not closed by the conserved phenylalanine or tryptophan, this likely results from a read error. Because the CDR3's place on the DNA is in doubt, the DNA is left out and the CDR3 is given as listed by TCRdb. The V call is TRBV7-9, the J call TRBJ2-7; TRBD2 was called by the table and not checked on the DNA. The CDR3 is 10 amino acids long, termini counted. Germline V lookup: CDR1 SEHNR, CDR2 FQNEAQ (reference sequence). Here the CDR3 reads CASSIGASNT.

At least ten counts were recorded for this clonotype. The V gene is TRBV7-2, the J gene TRBJ1-5; 8 bases agree with TRBD1. J gave up 7 bases and V 3 bases, and 2 bases lay outside the gene matches. The CDR3 contains 13 residues. Germline V lookup: CDR1 SGHTA, CDR2 FQGNSA. This CDR3 is CASSLQGAQPQHF. Written as DNA, the CDR3 is TGTGCCAGCAGCTTGCAGGGGGCCCAGCCCCAGCATTTT.

This clonotype was seen a single time. This rearrangement joins TRBV19 to TRBJ1-2; maybe TRBD1 (5 bases). V dropped 4 bases and J dropped 4 bases, with 19 bases sitting between them. This CDR3 is built from 16 residues. Germline V gene data show CDR1 as LNHDA and CDR2 as SQIVND (reference sequence). The CDR3 nucleotides are TGTGCCAGTAGTACCAGACCGCTCGGGGGAGGCTATGGCTACACCTTC. It is translated as CASSTRPLGGGYGYTF.

This clonotype appeared a few times. The rearrangement links TRBV10-3 to TRBJ1-2; 8 bases align to TRBD1. V lost 2 bases and J lost 8; bases outside the gene matches: 4. The CDR3 totals 13 residues. Germline CDR1 ENHRY, CDR2 SYGVKD. CDR3 sequence (DNA): TGTGCCATCAGTGAGGGACAGGGTGAAGGCTACACCTTC. Its protein product is CAISEGQGEGYTF.